This TCR beta chain was observed in a study of cytomegalovirus exposure and HLA in healthy donors. At the level of the study: HLA-typed donors were the source of about 85 million unique TCRs, which an early data release held.

Note on this clone: Its antigen is unidentified.

60 Vbeta and 13 Jbeta primers were used in PCR. Assay: immunoSEQ multiplex PCR; the TCRdb copy retains only in-frame clones and omits some. The profile shows tens of thousands of clones, 72% of them singletons. The V end lost 3 bases, the J end lost 8 bases, and 25 bases lay between the germline ends. Per germline, CDR1 SGHVS and CDR2 FQNEAQ. CDR3 length: 17 amino acids. General observations from the study: Some V segments, including TRBV6-2 and TRBV6-3, were excluded as indistinguishable. According to an earlier analysis, most TCR beta V segments yielded productive rearrangements about 90% or about 30% of the time.

The material sequenced was PBMCs. V is TRBV7-8 and J is TRBJ1-1; D unclear. The receptor was isolated from a man aged 25-45 years in good health and CMV-seronegative. The CDR3 sequence is CASSLFGEGFPPREAFF. The DNA of the CDR3 is TGTGCCAGCAGCTTGTTTGGAGAGGGCTTTCCCCCGAGGGAAGCTTTCTTT.